This TCR beta chain stems from a study of T cell responses to AZD1222 COVID-19 vaccine (dated by TCRdb to about 2021). For the wider study: AZD1222 recipients with second doses at about 4 weeks or about 12 weeks were pooled, because spike-specific TCR depth and breadth did not differ between schedules. Enrollment into the trials was organized by age into subgroups of 18-55, 56-69 and 70-plus years, and those subgroups contained roughly 140, 27 and 60 TCR-sequenced participants, respectively. TCR sequencing was performed for about 250 trial participants, of whom about 200 were given two doses of AZD1222 and approximately 25 were given two doses of MenACWY control vaccine. Results the study describes overall, beyond this receptor: Conclusions about previously exposed vaccinees are limited because only five or six AZD1222 recipients were SARS-CoV-2 seropositive at baseline. Spike-specific TCR breadth and depth rose significantly after two AZD1222 doses compared with day 0 and with MenACWY recipients. Because no day 14 peak-response samples were available, repertoires were characterized only after the peak T cell response. Reportedly, close to half of the unique spike-specific TCRs recognized epitopes lying outside the regions that are mutated in the B.1.351 and B.1.1.7 variants. In the small 56-69-year group, the increase in depth fell short of significance, most likely because of low power. Vaccine-associated CD4 TCRs spanned the whole spike protein, with dominant responses in regions 160-218 and 743-854. Most participants were white British and females outnumbered males, and the authors suggested that clonal diversity may have been underestimated.

CDR1 and CDR2 were assigned from the germline V gene as SGDLS and YYNGEE. V and J are trimmed by 0 bases and 8 bases, and the gene matches miss 2 bases of the junction. From cysteine to phenylalanine, the CDR3 is 13 amino acids long. The sequence is cut down to CDR3 DNA, 39 bases in frame from base 1. Sample time point, as interpreted from the label and publication: baseline before first vaccination. The vaccinee samples were drawn from two UK trials, COV001 and COV002, one of which was a single-blind randomized controlled phase 2/3 trial testing AZD1222 (ChAdOx1 nCoV-19) in healthy adults. For TCRbeta chain sequencing, PBMC samples were collected from trial participants at day 0 and at day 28 after the second dose. The CDR3 regions of human TCRbeta chains were analyzed by immunosequencing. The authors processed their data as follows. TCRs in the repertoires were matched against a reference library of SARS-CoV-2-specific TCRs that had been generated with the MIRA antigen-specificity platform. Breadth was defined as the fraction of unique TCRs that were SARS-CoV-2-associated, and depth was defined as the fraction of total T cells that were SARS-CoV-2-associated. Using the MIRA data, each spike-specific TCR was mapped to the spike region that the TCR reacts to and placed in a CD4 or CD8 class. Log10-transformed breadth and depth values were compared by one-way ANOVA with Sidak's multiple comparisons tests. The source is immuneACCESS, and TCRdb retained only in-frame sequences with V and J called. Part of the clones is not carried over; for the studies checked, unresolved V genes explain less than half of this, and the remainder is unexplained. Clone size and V and J calls were adopted from that table, with D and trimming inferred from the DNA. Counted in this sample were approximately 89,000 clones; about 91% of them appeared once. Jointly, the top ten make up about 5.2% of the sample.

Comments on this clone: Its specific antigen is unknown. Base qualities are not recorded, but no much larger clone differs from it by a single base.

The sequence derives from an adult in good health. Rearrangement joined TRBV9 to TRBJ2-1, and 7 junction bases match TRBD2. This specimen was peripheral blood, taken on day 0 of AZD1222 vaccination. The CDR3 reads CASSVAGGHEQFF. The nucleotide sequence reads TGTGCCAGCAGCGTAGCGGGAGGCCATGAGCAGTTCTTC.